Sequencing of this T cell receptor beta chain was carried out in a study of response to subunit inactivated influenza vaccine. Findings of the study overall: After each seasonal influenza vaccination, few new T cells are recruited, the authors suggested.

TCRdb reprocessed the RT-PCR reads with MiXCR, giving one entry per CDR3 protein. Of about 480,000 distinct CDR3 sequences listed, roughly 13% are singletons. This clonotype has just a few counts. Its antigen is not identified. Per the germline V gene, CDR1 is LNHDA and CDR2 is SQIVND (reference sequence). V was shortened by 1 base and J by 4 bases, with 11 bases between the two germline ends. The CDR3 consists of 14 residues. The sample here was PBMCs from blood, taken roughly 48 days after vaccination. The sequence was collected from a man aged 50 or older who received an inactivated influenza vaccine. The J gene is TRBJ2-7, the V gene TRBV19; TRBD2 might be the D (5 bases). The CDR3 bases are TGTGCCAGTAGTATAGCCCCAGGAGGTTACGAGCAGTACTTC. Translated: CASSIAPGGYEQYF.